The 24 T cell receptor beta chains below come from one sample, sequenced in a study of cytomegalovirus exposure and HLA in healthy donors. Primers included in the PCR were 60 Vbeta and 13 Jbeta primers. Sequencing was performed with immunoSEQ multiplex PCR; in TCRdb, only in-frame clones are kept and a portion is missing. This table holds about 90,000 clones. Sequencing was performed on PBMCs. The receptors here all came from a woman under 40 in good health and CMV-seronegative.

The chain couples TRBV2 to TRBJ1-2; D may be TRBD1 (5 bases). The germline CDR1 and CDR2 sequences are SNHLY and FYNNEI. This CDR3 is 12 amino acids long. Trimming took off 7 bases at V and 2 bases at J, with 8 bases between the two ends. DNA of the CDR3: TGTGCCAGCATGGGGGGGAACTATGGCTACACCTTC. Translation gives CASMGGNYGYTF.

The chain is built from TRBV7-3 and TRBJ2-5; TRBD2 matches 7 bases. The J call may be faulty, since TRBJ2-7 better matches the DNA end. Germline CDR1 is SGHTA and CDR2 is FQGTGA. The CDR3 totals 14 residues. For the CDR3, the DNA is TGTGCCAGCAGCTTACGCGGGGGAGGATACGAGCAGTACTTC. This codes for CASSLRGGGYEQYF.

The V gene is TRBV27, the J gene TRBJ1-2; perhaps TRBD1 as D (5 bases). The CDR3 runs 15 residues. The germline V and J ends were trimmed by 5 bases and 3 bases, with 16 bases remaining between them. In germline, CDR1 is MNHEY, CDR2 SMNVEV (reference sequence). CDR3 protein: CASSTGAFGHYGYTF. The CDR3 DNA reads as TGTGCCAGCAGTACAGGAGCCTTTGGGCACTATGGCTACACCTTC.

The rearrangement links TRBV5-8 to TRBJ1-2, with 7 bases that match TRBD1. V lost 1 base and J lost 0; bases outside the gene matches: 3. The CDR3 is 15 amino acids. Germline lookup yields CDR1 SGHTS and CDR2 YDEGEE. CDR3: CASSLLQGSNYGYTF. CDR3 coding DNA: TGTGCCAGCAGCTTGTTACAGGGGTCTAACTATGGCTACACCTTC.

CDR3 in amino acids: CASSHDRGQGNSPLHF. CDR3 DNA sequence: TGCGCCAGCAGCCACGACAGGGGGCAAGGTAATTCACCCCTCCACTTT. V gene TRBV4-1 combines with J gene TRBJ1-6, with 10 positions matching TRBD1. The ends lost 3 bases at V and 6 bases at J; junction bases unmatched: 5. CDR1 and CDR2 from the germline V gene are MGHRA and YSYEKL. The CDR3 length is 16 residues.

The V call is TRBV5-1, the J call TRBJ1-2, with D perhaps matching TRBD1 (6 bases). CDR3 length equals 13 residues. The V gene lost 4 bases and the J gene lost 8 bases, with 15 bases spanning the gap. Germline V gene sequence: CDR1 SGHRS, CDR2 YFSETQ. This chain's CDR3 is CASSLQGRGGYTF. The CDR3 DNA reads TGCGCCAGCAGCCTACAGGGAAGGGGCGGCTACACCTTC.

The rearrangement links TRBV25-1 to TRBJ1-4; D not resolved. Germline V gene lookup returns CDR1 MGHDK and CDR2 SYGVNS. Deletions cut 8 bases from V and 6 bases from J, with 4 bases between. This CDR3 has 10 amino acids. CDR3 region: CASEYEKLFF. In nucleotides, the CDR3 is TGTGCCAGCGAGTATGAAAAACTGTTTTTT.

The gene calls are TRBV10-3 and TRBJ2-3, with 8 bases lining up with TRBD1. The CDR3 is 14 amino acids. The germline CDR1 and CDR2 sequences are ENHRY and SYGVKD. J lost 3 bases, V lost 11 bases, and 10 bases had no gene match. The CDR3 reads CASRVDRATDTQYF. The CDR3 nucleotides are TGTGCCTCGAGGGTGGACAGGGCGACAGATACGCAGTATTTT.

This chain links TRBV27 with TRBJ1-2; TRBD1 agrees at 7 bases. The germline V gene has CDR1 MNHEY and CDR2 SMNVEV (reference sequence). V was clipped by 5 bases and J by 8 bases; unmatched bases: 8. The CDR3 consists of 13 residues. CDR3 in DNA: TGTGCCAGCAGTACCTCCGGACAGGAGGGCTACACCTTC. Translating it yields CASSTSGQEGYTF.

This chain links TRBV7-9 with TRBJ1-1; the match to TRBD1 covers 9 bases. The CDR3 length is 14 residues. Per the germline V gene, CDR1 is SEHNR and CDR2 is FQNEAQ (reference sequence). V shed 4 bases and J 4 bases; nucleotides not matched to a gene: 4. The CDR3 is CASSSTGGPTEAFF. Here the CDR3 DNA reads TGTGCCAGCAGCTCAACAGGGGGCCCCACTGAAGCTTTCTTT.

The chain has TRBV28 and TRBJ1-5, with TRBD1 as a possible D gene (5 bases). The CDR3 is 13 amino acids. The V end was cut by 3 bases, the J end by 11 bases, with 14 bases between. In germline, CDR1 is MDHEN, CDR2 SYDVKM. This CDR3 is CASSLGGDRSQHF. CDR3 bases: TGTGCCAGCAGTTTGGGGGGGGATCGATCCCAGCATTTT.

V usage is TRBV7-3 and J usage is TRBJ2-2; D unclear. Trimming took off 4 bases at V and 0 bases at J, with 18 bases between the two ends. Germline CDR1 and CDR2: SGHTA and FQGTGA. The CDR3 runs 18 residues. The CDR3 nucleotides read TGTGCCAGCAGCTCGACGGCCCGAGTCGGAGCGAACACCGGGGAGCTGTTTTTT. Its translation is CASSSTARVGANTGELFF.

The chain combines TRBV4-2 with TRBJ2-5, with 9 bases lining up with TRBD2. Germline V gene data show CDR1 as LGHNA and CDR2 as YNFKEQ. V dropped 4 bases and J dropped 4; count of bases not matched to a gene: 7. The CDR3 totals 15 residues. CDR3 nucleotide sequence: TGTGCCAGCAGCCCCCGGCTAGCGGGAAGAGAGACCCAGTACTTC. Translation: CASSPRLAGRETQYF.

The chain couples TRBV6-1 to TRBJ2-3; 9 bases fit TRBD1. This CDR3 is built from 15 residues. The J segment lost 1 base and the V segment lost 7 bases, leaving 6 bases of the junction unmatched. The V gene's germline CDR1 is MNHNS and CDR2 SASEGT. The CDR3 protein is CASISRDRGTDTQYF. CDR3 bases: TGTGCCAGCATTTCCCGGGACAGGGGCACAGATACGCAGTATTTT.

V and J are TRBV27 and TRBJ2-3; 9 bases are shared with TRBD2. The junction had 6 bases not matched to a gene; V was cut back by 5 bases and J by 3 bases. The germline gives CDR1 MNHEY, CDR2 SMNVEV (reference sequence). The CDR3 covers 15 residues. CDR3 coding DNA: TGTGCCAGCAGTGGCCTAGGACTAGCGACAGATACGCAGTATTTT. This sequence encodes CASSGLGLATDTQYF.

V and J are TRBV9 and TRBJ1-2, with 11 bases matching TRBD1. V trimming: 2 bases; J trimming: 4 bases; junction bases outside the gene matches: 7. The CDR3 contains 16 residues. Germline-derived CDR1 and CDR2 are SGDLS and YYNGEE. CDR3 region: CASSVSRTGGSYGYTF. For the CDR3, the DNA is TGTGCCAGCAGCGTCTCCCGGACAGGGGGCAGCTATGGCTACACCTTC.

The chain carries TRBV27 and TRBJ2-1; 13 bases align to TRBD2. The junction had 9 bases not matched to a gene; V was cut back by 6 bases and J by 4 bases. Germline V CDR1 and CDR2: MNHEY, SMNVEV (reference sequence). The CDR3 loop spans 17 amino acids. The CDR3 coding sequence is TGTGCCAGCAGGCTAGGGACTAGCGGGGCCGTTTACAATGAGCAGTTCTTC. Residues: CASRLGTSGAVYNEQFF.

The chain joins TRBV28 to TRBJ2-5, with 7 bases fitting TRBD1. CDR1 and CDR2 from the germline V gene are MDHEN and SYDVKM. Trimming cost V 10 bases and J 3 bases; bases outside gene matches: 14. The CDR3 is 15 amino acids. The CDR3 here is CAITGTGTAKETQYF. Written as DNA, the CDR3 is TGTGCCATCACAGGAACAGGGACAGCCAAAGAGACCCAGTACTTC.

The chain couples TRBV28 to TRBJ1-1; no firm D call. Trimming cost V 3 bases and J 8 bases, with 13 bases left between them. Germline V gene sequence: CDR1 MDHEN, CDR2 SYDVKM. This CDR3 is 13 amino acids long. The CDR3 spells CASSFVSSREAFF. The CDR3 DNA reads as TGTGCCAGCAGTTTCGTAAGTTCTCGGGAAGCTTTCTTT.

The rearrangement links TRBV19 to TRBJ2-1; 9 bases map to TRBD1. CDR1 and CDR2 (germline): LNHDA, SQIVND (reference sequence). V was clipped by 4 bases and J by 3 bases; unmatched bases: 4. This CDR3 comprises 15 residues. The CDR3, as DNA: TGTGCCAGTAGTACGACAGGGGGAAACTACAATGAGCAGTTCTTC. It codes for CASSTTGGNYNEQFF.

This sequence joins TRBV5-4 and TRBJ2-7; TRBD2 matches at 11 bases. The CDR3 is 15 residues long. Germline trimming cut 0 bases from V and 5 bases from J; bases unmatched to any gene: 4. Germline CDR1 and CDR2: SGHNT and YYREEE (reference sequence). The CDR3 loop reads CASSLDLAGGNEQYF. CDR3 sequence (DNA): TGTGCCAGCAGCTTGGATTTAGCGGGAGGGAACGAGCAGTACTTC.

The rearrangement joins TRBV9 to TRBJ2-4; a weak D match, TRBD2 (6 bases). Germline loops: CDR1 SGDLS, CDR2 YYNGEE. The CDR3 is 16 residues long. Trimming stripped 2 bases from V and 0 bases from J, with 12 bases between. CDR3 nucleotide sequence: TGTGCCAGCAGCGTCGGGGACTCCATAGCCAAAAACATTCAGTACTTC. This gives the protein CASSVGDSIAKNIQYF.

V is TRBV4-1 and J is TRBJ1-6; the D is unclear. The CDR3 runs 13 residues. V was trimmed by 3 bases and J by 8 bases, leaving 8 bases between them. Germline V gene data show CDR1 as MGHRA and CDR2 as YSYEKL. The CDR3 nucleotides read TGCGCCAGCAGCCAGCGGAGGGATTCACCCCTCCACTTT. This codes for CASSQRRDSPLHF.

This chain joins TRBV5-4 and TRBJ1-2, with D hard to call. Trimming took off 0 bases at V and 2 bases at J, with 5 bases between the two ends. Germline-derived CDR1 and CDR2 are SGHNT and YYREEE (reference sequence). The CDR3 has 13 amino acids. The CDR3 region is CASSLDTNYGYTF. CDR3 DNA: TGTGCCAGCAGCTTGGACACGAACTATGGCTACACCTTC.